This TCR beta chain was found in a study of technical replicates of blood from a few donors (TCRdb year 2017). This clone was observed once. What this receptor recognizes is not known. The sample holds no much larger clone one base away, and base qualities are not on file. Library preparation employed the immunoSEQ multiplex PCR assay. What TCRdb holds here is the immuneACCESS table cut down to in-frame rearrangements. Part of the clones is not present; checked against another copy, under half of the missing clones reflect an unresolved V gene, and the others are unexplained. Across this sample there are under 90,000 clones, with around 94% seen only once. Clones ranked in the top ten supply 0.2% to 0.3% of the sample. Inclusive of the bounding cysteine and phenylalanine, the CDR3 is 13 residues long. Of the read, only the CDR3 DNA is kept; its 39 bases are in frame from base 1. For CDR1 and CDR2, the germline V gene lists SGHTA and FQGNSA. V is cut by 5 bases and J by 9 bases, and the space between the germline ends is 17 bases.

What was sequenced was T cells isolated from PBMCs. This sequence was found in a human donor in good health. Recombination linked TRBV7-2 to TRBJ2-7, and the D gene may be TRBD2, 6 bases matching. The encoded CDR3 is CASSQRVLARQYF. The DNA sequence is TGTGCCAGCAGCCAGCGGGTCCTAGCAAGGCAGTACTTC.